These 8 T cell receptor beta chains were sequenced from one sample in a study of cytomegalovirus exposure and HLA in healthy donors. With 60 Vbeta and 13 Jbeta primers, the PCR was carried out. Produced via immunoSEQ multiplex PCR; TCRdb's table is partial and in-frame only. This table holds about 200,000 clones, 77% found once. Sequencing used PBMCs. These receptors were obtained from a woman aged 25 to 39 in good health and CMV-seropositive.

The V and J genes are TRBV19 and TRBJ1-2; D is unresolved. CDR3 length: 16 residues. Trimming pared 5 bases from V and 0 bases from J, leaving 16 bases between. Per the germline V gene, CDR1 is LNHDA and CDR2 is SQIVND (reference sequence). CDR3: CASSRASRRSNYGYTF. CDR3 sequence (DNA): TGTGCCAGTAGTCGGGCTAGCCGCCGTTCTAACTATGGCTACACCTTC.

The V and J genes are TRBV6-6 and TRBJ1-1; possibly TRBD1 for D (5 bases). Germline values: CDR1 MNHNY, CDR2 SVGAGI (reference sequence). The V end lost 2 bases, the J end lost 6 bases, and 13 bases lay between the germline ends. The CDR3 length is 14 residues. The CDR3 reads CASSYNIGGAEAFF. CDR3 in DNA: TGTGCCAGCAGTTACAACATCGGGGGGGCTGAAGCTTTCTTT.

The CDR3 region has the DNA TGTGCCAGCAGTGCAATACTCTATAATTCACCCCTCCACTTT. Translated, it gives CASSAILYNSPLHF. The J gene is TRBJ1-6, the V gene TRBV25-1, with D hard to call. The CDR3 spans 14 residues. The V gene lost 4 bases and the J gene lost 3 bases, with 7 bases spanning the gap. The germline gives CDR1 MGHDK, CDR2 SYGVNS.

This chain connects TRBV5-1 to TRBJ1-4; 8 nucleotides align to TRBD1. The CDR3 runs 15 residues. Per the germline V gene, CDR1 is SGHRS and CDR2 is YFSETQ. Trimming at V came to 3 bases and at J to 5 bases, leaving 6 bases not matched to a gene. CDR3 coding DNA: TGCGCCAGCAGCTCAGGGGGCGCGTGGAATGAAAAACTGTTTTTT. Translating gives CASSSGGAWNEKLFF. Using reference TRBV5-1 and TRBJ1-4 for the parts outside the CDR3, the full variable domain is KAGVTQTPRYLIKTRGQQVTLSCSPISGHRSVSWYQQTPGQGLQFLFEYFSETQRNKGNFPGRFSGRQFSNSRSEMNVSTLELGDSALYLCASSSGGAWNEKLFFGSGTQLSVL.

The V and J genes are TRBV5-6 and TRBJ2-7; TRBD1 agrees at 11 bases. Germline-derived CDR1 and CDR2 are SGHDT and YYEEEE. The CDR3 has 16 amino acids. The V gene end was trimmed by 5 bases and the J gene end by 1 base; junction bases not matched to a gene: 8. This chain's CDR3 is CASRLGTGGLSYEQYF. The CDR3 nucleotides are TGTGCCAGCAGGTTAGGGACAGGGGGGCTGTCCTACGAGCAGTACTTC.

The chain couples TRBV10-3 to TRBJ2-2; D remains unclear. CDR1 is ENHRY and CDR2 is SYGVKD in the germline V gene. The CDR3 runs to 14 residues. V was cut by 6 bases and J by 2 bases, with 10 bases left in between. The CDR3 sequence: CAIRVGANTGELFF. CDR3 in DNA: TGTGCCATCAGGGTAGGAGCAAACACCGGGGAGCTGTTTTTT.

The rearrangement joins TRBV7-9 to TRBJ2-1, with a possible D match to TRBD2 (6 bases). Germline CDR1 is SEHNR and CDR2 is FQNEAQ (reference sequence). V was shortened by 5 bases and J by 9 bases, with 20 bases between the two germline ends. The CDR3 is made up of 15 amino acids. CDR3 protein: CASSPQTRLVSEQFF. CDR3 coding DNA: TGTGCCAGCAGCCCCCAGACTAGGCTGGTATCTGAGCAGTTCTTC.

This sequence joins TRBV19 and TRBJ2-7; 11 bases fit TRBD2. The CDR3 is made up of 14 amino acids. The V and J ends lost 2 bases and 4 bases, in that order; junction bases with no gene match: 1. Germline CDR1 and CDR2: LNHDA and SQIVND (reference sequence). The CDR3 here is CASSILAGGYEQYF. The CDR3 nucleotides read TGTGCCAGTAGTATACTAGCGGGAGGTTACGAGCAGTACTTC. The full variable domain, its missing parts supplied by reference TRBV19 and TRBJ2-7, is DGGITQSPKYLFRKEGQNVTLSCEQNLNHDAMYWYRQDPGQGLRLIYYSQIVNDFQKGDIAEGYSVSREKKESFPLTVTSAQKNPTAFYLCASSILAGGYEQYFGPGTRLTVT.